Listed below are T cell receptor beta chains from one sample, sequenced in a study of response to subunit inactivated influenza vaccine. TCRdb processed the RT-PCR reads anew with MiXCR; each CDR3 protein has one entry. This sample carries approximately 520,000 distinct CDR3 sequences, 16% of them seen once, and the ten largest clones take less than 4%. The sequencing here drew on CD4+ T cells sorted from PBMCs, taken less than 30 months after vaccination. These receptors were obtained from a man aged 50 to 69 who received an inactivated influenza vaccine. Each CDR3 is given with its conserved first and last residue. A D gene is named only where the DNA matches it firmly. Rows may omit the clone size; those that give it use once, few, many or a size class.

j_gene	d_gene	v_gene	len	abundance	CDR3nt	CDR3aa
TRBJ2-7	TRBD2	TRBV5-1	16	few	TGCGCCAGCAGCTTGGGCGCTAGCGGGTCTGTCTACGAGCAGTACTTC	CASSLGASGSVYEQYF
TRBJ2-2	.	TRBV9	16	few	TGTGCCAGCAGCCCCGGAGGCGGGCTGGGCACCGGGGAGCTGTTTTTT	CASSPGGGLGTGELFF
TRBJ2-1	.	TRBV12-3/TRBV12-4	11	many	TGTGCCAGCAGTTTCGGGGATGAGCAGTTCTTC	CASSFGDEQFF
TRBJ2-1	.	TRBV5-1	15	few	TGCGCCAGCAGCTTCGGAGGGGGCCGCTACAATGAGCAGTTCTTC	CASSFGGGRYNEQFF
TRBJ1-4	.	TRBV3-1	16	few	TGTGCCAGCAGCCAAGACAGGGATCGAACTAATGAAAAACTGTTTTTT	CASSQDRDRTNEKLFF
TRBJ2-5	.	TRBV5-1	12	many	TGCGCCAGCATTGGCAGGGAAGAGACCCAGTACTTC	CASIGREETQYF
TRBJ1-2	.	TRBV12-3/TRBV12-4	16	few	TGTGCCAGCAGTCGTAATCGGGGACCCGGAAACTATGGCTACACCTTC	CASSRNRGPGNYGYTF
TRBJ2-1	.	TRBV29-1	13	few	TGCAGCGTTGATAGAACGGGAGTGGGTGAGCAGTTCTTC	CSVDRTGVGEQFF
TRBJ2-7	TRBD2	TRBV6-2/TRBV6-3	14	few	TGTGCCAGCAGCTTTACCCGGGGACTATACGAGCAGTACTTC	CASSFTRGLYEQYF
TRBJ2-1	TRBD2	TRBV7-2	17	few	TGTGCCAGCAGCTTAGGACCCGGCGGGAGCTCCTACAATGAGCAGTTCTTC	CASSLGPGGSSYNEQFF
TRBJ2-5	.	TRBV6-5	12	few	TGTGCCAGCAAGAGGGGGGAAGAGACCCAGTACTTC	CASKRGEETQYF
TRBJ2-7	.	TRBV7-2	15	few	TGTGCCAGCAGCGAGAGGGCGGGACCCTCCTACGAGCAGTACTTC	CASSERAGPSYEQYF
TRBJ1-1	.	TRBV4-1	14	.	TGCGCCAGCAGCCAAGACCCCCCGGTTTTCGAAGCTTTCTTT	CASSQDPPVFEAFF
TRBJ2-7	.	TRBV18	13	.	TGTGCCAGCTCACACGGGCCTTCCTACGAGCAGTACTTC	CASSHGPSYEQYF
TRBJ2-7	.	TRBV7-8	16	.	TGTGCCAGCAGCTTAGAGGGGGGGGCAGTCAATTACGAGCAGTACTTC	CASSLEGGAVNYEQYF
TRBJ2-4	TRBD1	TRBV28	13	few	TGTGCCAGCACTCCGGGACAGGGTTACATTCAGTACTTC	CASTPGQGYIQYF
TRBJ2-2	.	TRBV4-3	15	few	TGCGCCAGCAGCCAAGATCCAGGGGTCACCGGGGAGCTGTTTTTT	CASSQDPGVTGELFF
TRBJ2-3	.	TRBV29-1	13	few	TGCAGCGTCGGGCGGTTGGCGACAGATACGCAGTATTTT	CSVGRLATDTQYF
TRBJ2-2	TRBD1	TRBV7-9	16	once	TGTGCCAGCAGCTTAGTGGCCAGGGGGCGCACCGGGGAGCTGTTTTTT	CASSLVARGRTGELFF
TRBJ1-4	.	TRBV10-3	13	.	TGTGCCATCGCGGGTGGAGCTAATGAAAAACTGTTTTTT	CAIAGGANEKLFF
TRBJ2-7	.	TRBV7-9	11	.	TGTGCCAGCAGTCCCGGGACTCAGCAGTACTTC	CASSPGTQQYF
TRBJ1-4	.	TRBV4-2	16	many	TGTGCCAGCAGCCAAGATCCCGCAGGGAGTAATGAAAAACTGTTTTTT	CASSQDPAGSNEKLFF
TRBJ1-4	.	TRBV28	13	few	TGTGCCAGCCTCCTCAGGGTAGGGGAAAAACTGTTTTTT	CASLLRVGEKLFF
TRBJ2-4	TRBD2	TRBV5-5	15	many	TGTGCCAGCAGCTACTCGGGGGGGCGAGGAAACATTCAGTACTTC	CASSYSGGRGNIQYF
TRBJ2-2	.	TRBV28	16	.	TGTGCCAGCAGTCCCCGGGGAAGATCGAACACCGGGGAGCTGTTTTTT	CASSPRGRSNTGELFF
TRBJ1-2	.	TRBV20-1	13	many	TGCAGTGCTAGACAGGCAGAGAACTATGGCTACACCTTC	CSARQAENYGYTF
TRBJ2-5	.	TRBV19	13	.	TGTGCCAGTAGGTTGCGGGGCCAAGAGACCCAGTACTTC	CASRLRGQETQYF
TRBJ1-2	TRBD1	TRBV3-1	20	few	TGTGCCAGCAGCCAAGGGGACCTTCGGGACAGGGATCGGTTCGTCTATGGCTACACCTTC	CASSQGDLRDRDRFVYGYTF
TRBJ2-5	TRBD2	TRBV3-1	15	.	TGTGCCAGCAGCCTAGCGGGACTAGGAAAAGAGACCCAGTACTTC	CASSLAGLGKETQYF
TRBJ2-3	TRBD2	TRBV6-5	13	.	TGTGCCAGCAGTTACCGGACTAGCAATACGCAGTATTTT	CASSYRTSNTQYF
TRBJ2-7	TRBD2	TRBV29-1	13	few	TGCAGCGTTAGCGGCGGGAGCTCCTACGAGCAGTACTTC	CSVSGGSSYEQYF
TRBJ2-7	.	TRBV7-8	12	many	TGTGCCAGCAGCTTCGGGGTCTACGAGCAGTACTTC	CASSFGVYEQYF
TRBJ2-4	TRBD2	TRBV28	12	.	TGTGCCAGCAGTTTAGGGACTACCATTCAGTACTTC	CASSLGTTIQYF
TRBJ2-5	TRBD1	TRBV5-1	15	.	TGCGCCAGCAGCTTGGCTGGACAGGGTCAAGAGACCCAGTACTTC	CASSLAGQGQETQYF
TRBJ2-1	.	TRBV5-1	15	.	TGCGCCAGCAGCTTGGAGCAGGGAAGGAACAATGAGCAGTTCTTC	CASSLEQGRNNEQFF
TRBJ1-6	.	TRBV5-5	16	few	TGTGCCAGCAGCTTGTTTGGGGGGGGAGTCGGTTCACCCCTCCACTTT	CASSLFGGGVGSPLHF
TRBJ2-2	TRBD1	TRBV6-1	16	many	TGTGCCAGCAAACATGGACAGGGGGCCTTCACCGGGGAGCTGTTTTTT	CASKHGQGAFTGELFF
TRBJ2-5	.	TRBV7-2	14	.	TGTGCCAGCAGCTTAGCTTGGGTCCAAGAGACCCAGTACTTC	CASSLAWVQETQYF
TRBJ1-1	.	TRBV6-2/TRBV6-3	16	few	TGTGCCAGCAGTTACTCGAAGAGGAGCCTAAACACTGAAGCTTTCTTT	CASSYSKRSLNTEAFF
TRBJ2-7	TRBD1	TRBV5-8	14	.	TGTGCCAGCAGCTGGAGACAGGGGGCGGGTGTTCGGTACTTC	CASSWRQGAGVRYF
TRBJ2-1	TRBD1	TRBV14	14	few	TGTGCCAGCAGCTCCCGGGACAGGAGGTATGAGCAGTTCTTC	CASSSRDRRYEQFF
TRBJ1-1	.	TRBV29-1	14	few	TGCAGCGTTGAAGAACGGGGATTGGGCACTGAAGCTTTCTTT	CSVEERGLGTEAFF
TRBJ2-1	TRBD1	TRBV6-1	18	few	TGTGCCAGCAGTCAACAGGTTAGGAGGACAGGGTCTTTCCGCGAGCAGTTCTTC	CASSQQVRRTGSFREQFF
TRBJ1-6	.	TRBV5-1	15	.	TGCGCCAGCAGCGAGGGGGGGCAGCGGCGGGCACCCCTCCACTTT	CASSEGGQRRAPLHF
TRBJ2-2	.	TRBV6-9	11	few	TGTGGTAGTCCTAGTTCCGGGGAGCTGTTTTTT	CGSPSSGELFF
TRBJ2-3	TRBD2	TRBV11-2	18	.	TGTGCCTGCAGCCGTGGCGCGGGGGGGTCCCACTACACAGATACGCAGTATTTT	CACSRGAGGSHYTDTQYF
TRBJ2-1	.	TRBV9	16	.	TGTGCCAGCAGCGTAACAAGCGTTACTAGTTACAATGAGCAGTTCTTC	CASSVTSVTSYNEQFF
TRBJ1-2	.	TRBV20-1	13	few	TGCAGTGCTAGAGGGGGGGTTAACTATGGCTACACCTTC	CSARGGVNYGYTF
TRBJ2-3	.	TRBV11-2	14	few	TGTGCCAGCAGCTTAAATCCTCTAGGAGATACGCAGTATTTT	CASSLNPLGDTQYF
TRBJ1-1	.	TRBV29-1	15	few	TGCAGCGTCCAAAGGGTTGGGATTCGGAACACTGAAGCTTTCTTT	CSVQRVGIRNTEAFF
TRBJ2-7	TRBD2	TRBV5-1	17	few	TGCGCCAGCAGCTTCCCTATAGGGCGGGAGACCTCCTACGAGCAGTACTTC	CASSFPIGRETSYEQYF
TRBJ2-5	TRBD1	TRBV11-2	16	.	TGTGCCAGCAGCTTAGACCTAAGGGACAGCCAAGAGACCCAGTACTTC	CASSLDLRDSQETQYF
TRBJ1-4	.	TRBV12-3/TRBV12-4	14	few	TGTGCCAGCAGTTTTGGAGGTACCGCTGAAAAACTGTTTTTT	CASSFGGTAEKLFF
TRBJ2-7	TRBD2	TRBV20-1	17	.	TGCAGTGCTAGAGAGCCCCGGAGGCGGGGGGGCTCCTACGAGCAGTACTTC	CSAREPRRRGGSYEQYF
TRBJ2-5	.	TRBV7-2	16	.	TGTGCCAGCAGCTTAGCGGGGGTGGGGGCCCAGGAGACCCAGTACTTC	CASSLAGVGAQETQYF
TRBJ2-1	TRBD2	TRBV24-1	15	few	TGTGCCACCAGTGAGCTAGCGGGAGGATCAAATGAGCAGTTCTTC	CATSELAGGSNEQFF
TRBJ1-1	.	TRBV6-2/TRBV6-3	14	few	TGTGCCAGCATCCTGGGGAACACGAACACTGAAGCTTTCTTT	CASILGNTNTEAFF